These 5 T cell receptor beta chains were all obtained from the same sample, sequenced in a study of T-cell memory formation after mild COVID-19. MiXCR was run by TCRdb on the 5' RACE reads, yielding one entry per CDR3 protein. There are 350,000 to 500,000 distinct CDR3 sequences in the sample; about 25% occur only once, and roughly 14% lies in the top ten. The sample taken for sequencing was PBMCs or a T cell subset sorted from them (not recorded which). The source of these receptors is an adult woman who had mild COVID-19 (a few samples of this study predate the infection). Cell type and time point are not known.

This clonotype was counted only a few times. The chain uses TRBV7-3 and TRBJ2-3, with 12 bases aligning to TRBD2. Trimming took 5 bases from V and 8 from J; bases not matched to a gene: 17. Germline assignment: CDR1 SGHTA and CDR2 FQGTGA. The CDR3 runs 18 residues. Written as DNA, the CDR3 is TGTGCCAGCAGCCTAATCCCGACTAGCGGGAGTGCTGCAGGTACGCAGTATTTT. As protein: CASSLIPTSGSAAGTQYF.

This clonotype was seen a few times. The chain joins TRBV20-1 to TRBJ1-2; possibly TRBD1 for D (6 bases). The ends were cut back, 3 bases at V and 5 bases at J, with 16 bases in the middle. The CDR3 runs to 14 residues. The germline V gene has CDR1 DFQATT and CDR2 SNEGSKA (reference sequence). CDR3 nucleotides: TGCAGTGCTAGTGATCCGGGGGGCCCTTATGGCTACACCTTC. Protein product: CSASDPGGPYGYTF.

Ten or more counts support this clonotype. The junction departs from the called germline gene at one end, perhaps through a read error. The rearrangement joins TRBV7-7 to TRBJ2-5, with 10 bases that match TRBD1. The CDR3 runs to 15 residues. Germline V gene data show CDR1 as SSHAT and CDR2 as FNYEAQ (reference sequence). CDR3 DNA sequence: TGTGCTAGCAGCTTGGGACAGGGGCGCCGGGAGACCCAGTACTTC. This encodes CASSLGQGRRETQYF.

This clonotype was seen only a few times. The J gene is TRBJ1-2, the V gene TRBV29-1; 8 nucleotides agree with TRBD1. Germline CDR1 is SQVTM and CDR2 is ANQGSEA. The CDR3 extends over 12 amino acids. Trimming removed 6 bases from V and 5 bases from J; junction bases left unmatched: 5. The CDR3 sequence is CSVQDREYGYTF. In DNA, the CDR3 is TGCAGCGTCCAGGACAGGGAGTATGGCTACACCTTC.

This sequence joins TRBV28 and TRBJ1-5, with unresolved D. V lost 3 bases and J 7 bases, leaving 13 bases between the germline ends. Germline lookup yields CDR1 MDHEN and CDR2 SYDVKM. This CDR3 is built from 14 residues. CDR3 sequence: CASSFARLWQPQHF. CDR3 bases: TGTGCCAGCAGTTTTGCGCGGCTGTGGCAGCCCCAGCATTTT.